This passage covers 12 T cell receptor beta chains from one sample sequenced in a study of blood T cell repertoires in COVID-19. Produced via immunoSEQ multiplex PCR; TCRdb's table is partial and in-frame only. The sample holds fewer than 50,000 clones, about nine tenths seen once. Sequencing was performed on peripheral blood. These receptor sequences come from a human donor in a cohort sampled during active COVID-19.

The rearrangement joins TRBV27 to TRBJ2-1; 9 nucleotides line up with TRBD2. Per the germline V gene, CDR1 is MNHEY and CDR2 is SMNVEV (reference sequence). With 0 bases clipped from V and 13 bases from J, the junction kept 7 bases outside the gene matches. CDR3 size: 14 residues. CDR3 protein: CASSLSRLAAEQFF. For the CDR3, the DNA is TGTGCCAGCAGTTTATCGAGACTAGCGGCCGAACAGTTCTTC.

This chain links TRBV18 with TRBJ2-7; D gene ambiguous. Germline CDR1 KGHSH, CDR2 LQKENI. V lost 5 bases and J 7 bases, leaving 15 bases between the germline ends. There are 13 residues in the CDR3. DNA of the CDR3: TGTGCCAGCTCAATACAGACAAACTCAGAGCAGTACTTC. It encodes CASSIQTNSEQYF.

This chain uses TRBV21-1 with TRBJ2-1; the table calls TRBD2, which could not be checked here. TRBV21-1 is a listed pseudogene. The CDR3 runs to 17 residues. The CDR3 is CASSRGRIHEGYNEQFF. CDR3 bases: TGTGCCAGCAGCCGAGGGCGCATCCATGAGGGCTACAATGAGCAGTTCTTC.

The chain is built from TRBV7-8 and TRBJ2-2; possible D gene TRBD2, 6 bases. This CDR3 is built from 15 residues. Trimming removed 4 bases from V and 5 bases from J, with 14 bases in between. CDR1 SGHVS and CDR2 FQNEAQ come from the germline V gene. CDR3 residues: CASSSAGSFTGELFF. CDR3 coding DNA: TGTGCCAGCAGCTCGGCCGGGAGTTTTACCGGGGAGCTGTTTTTT.

The chain links TRBV6-5 to TRBJ2-7; TRBD1 is a possible D gene (6 bases). Trimming shortened V by 5 bases and J by 3 bases, and 11 bases separated the two germline ends. CDR1 and CDR2 from the germline V gene are MNHEY and SVGAGI. The CDR3 extends over 13 amino acids. CDR3 sequence (DNA): TGTGCCAGCAGTAGGACAGACGTCTACGAGCAGTACGTC. This gives the protein CASSRTDVYEQYV.

J is TRBJ1-6 and V is TRBV19, with a possible D match to TRBD1 (6 bases). V was cut by 4 bases and J by 10 bases, with 14 bases left in between. CDR1 is LNHDA, CDR2 SQIVND, per germline (reference sequence). There are 14 residues in the CDR3. The CDR3 DNA follows: TGTGCCAGTAGTAGAGGACAGACAAGCTCACCCCTCCACTTT. It yields the protein CASSRGQTSSPLHF.

Concerning this clone itself: Other DNA sequences in this specimen translate into the identical CDR3. This chain joins TRBV5-1 and TRBJ1-1; TRBD1 agrees at 7 bases. V lost 0 bases to trimming and J lost 5 bases; unmatched junction nucleotides: 1. This CDR3 spans 13 amino acids. The germline V gene has CDR1 SGHRS and CDR2 YFSETQ. Here the CDR3 reads CASSLEGATEAFF. In DNA, the CDR3 is TGCGCCAGCAGCTTGGAGGGGGCGACTGAAGCTTTCTTT.

In its sample, this clone was seen once. The chain carries TRBV18 and TRBJ1-2, with D perhaps TRBD1 (6 bases). The CDR3 extends over 16 amino acids. Germline lookup yields CDR1 KGHSH and CDR2 LQKENI. V was cut by 6 bases and J by 4 bases, with 21 bases left in between. The CDR3 region is CASSPSQAGAGYGYTF. In DNA form, the CDR3 reads TGTGCCAGCTCCCCTAGCCAAGCGGGGGCCGGCTATGGCTACACCTTC.

The chain joins TRBV19 to TRBJ2-7; D is ambiguous. Trimming removed 5 bases from V and 6 bases from J, with 14 bases in between. CDR1 and CDR2 from the germline V gene are LNHDA and SQIVND (reference sequence). The CDR3 spans 13 residues. CDR3: CASSFDSHGEQYF. In DNA form, the CDR3 reads TGTGCCAGTAGTTTCGACTCCCACGGCGAGCAGTACTTC.

This chain connects TRBV18 to TRBJ1-1; TRBD1 is a possible D gene (5 bases). V lost 0 bases and J lost 7, with 12 bases in between. The length of the CDR3 is 14 residues. CDR1 is KGHSH, CDR2 LQKENI, per germline. The CDR3 DNA is TGTGCCAGCTCACCACCTCAGGGCCCCTTTGAAGCTTTCTTT. This encodes CASSPPQGPFEAFF.

V usage is TRBV7-2 and J usage is TRBJ1-5; 7 positions match TRBD1. The V gene end was trimmed by 5 bases and the J gene end by 9 bases; junction bases not matched to a gene: 10. The CDR3 covers 14 residues. Germline CDR1 reads SGHTA; CDR2 reads FQGNSA. The CDR3 DNA sequence: TGTGCCAGCAGCCCCCGACAGGGACGTTGGCCCCAGCATTTT. Amino acids: CASSPRQGRWPQHF.

This clone was detected a few times. The chain combines TRBV5-1 with TRBJ2-4; TRBD2 agrees at 7 bases. CDR1 is SGHRS, CDR2 YFSETQ, per germline. The CDR3 covers 17 residues. The junction had 19 bases not matched to a gene; V was cut back by 7 bases and J by 6 bases. The CDR3 DNA reads TGCGCCAGCTACCAGGCTCCGGGAGGCGGGGCTAGAAACATTCAGTACTTC. Its protein is CASYQAPGGGARNIQYF.